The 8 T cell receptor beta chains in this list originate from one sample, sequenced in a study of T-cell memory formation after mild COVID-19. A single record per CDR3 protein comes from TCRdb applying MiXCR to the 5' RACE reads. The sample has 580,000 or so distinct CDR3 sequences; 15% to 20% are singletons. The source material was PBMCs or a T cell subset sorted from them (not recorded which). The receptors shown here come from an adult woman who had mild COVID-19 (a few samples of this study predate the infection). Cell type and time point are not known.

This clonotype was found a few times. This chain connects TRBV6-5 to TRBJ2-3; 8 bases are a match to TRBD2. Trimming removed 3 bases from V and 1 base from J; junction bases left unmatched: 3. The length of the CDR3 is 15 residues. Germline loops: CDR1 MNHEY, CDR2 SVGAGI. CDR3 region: CASSYYGGGTDTQYF. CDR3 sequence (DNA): TGTGCCAGCAGTTATTACGGGGGGGGCACAGATACGCAGTATTTT.

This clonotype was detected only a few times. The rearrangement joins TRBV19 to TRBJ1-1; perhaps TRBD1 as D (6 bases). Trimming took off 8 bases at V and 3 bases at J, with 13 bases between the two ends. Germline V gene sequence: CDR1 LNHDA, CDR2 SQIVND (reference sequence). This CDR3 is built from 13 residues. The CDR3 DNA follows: TGTGCCAGTGAGGGGGAAGAGGACACTGAAGCTTTCTTT. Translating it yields CASEGEEDTEAFF.

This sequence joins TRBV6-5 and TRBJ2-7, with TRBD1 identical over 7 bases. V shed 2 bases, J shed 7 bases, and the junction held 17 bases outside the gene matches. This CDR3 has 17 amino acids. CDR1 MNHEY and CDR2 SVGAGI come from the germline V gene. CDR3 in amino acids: CASSYGTAYDVPGEQYF. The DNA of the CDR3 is TGTGCCAGCAGTTACGGGACAGCGTATGACGTCCCGGGGGAGCAGTACTTC.

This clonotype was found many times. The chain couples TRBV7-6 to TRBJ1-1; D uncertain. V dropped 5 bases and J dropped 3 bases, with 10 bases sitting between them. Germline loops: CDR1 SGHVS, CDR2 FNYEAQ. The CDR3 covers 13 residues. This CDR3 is CASSVQSYTEAFF. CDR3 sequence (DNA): TGTGCCAGCAGCGTCCAGTCATACACTGAAGCTTTCTTT.

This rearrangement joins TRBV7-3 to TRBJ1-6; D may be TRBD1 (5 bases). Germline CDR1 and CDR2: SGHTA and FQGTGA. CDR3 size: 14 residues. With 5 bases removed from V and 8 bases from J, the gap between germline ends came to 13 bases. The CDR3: CASSLQRGDSPLHF. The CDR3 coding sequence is TGTGCCAGCAGCCTGCAGCGGGGGGATTCACCCCTCCACTTT.

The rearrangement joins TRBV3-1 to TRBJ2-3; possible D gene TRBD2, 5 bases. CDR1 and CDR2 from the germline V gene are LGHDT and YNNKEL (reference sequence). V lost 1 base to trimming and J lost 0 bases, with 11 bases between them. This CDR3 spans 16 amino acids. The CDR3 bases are TGTGCCAGCAGCCAAGTGCTCCTAGCTAGCACAGATACGCAGTATTTT. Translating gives CASSQVLLASTDTQYF.

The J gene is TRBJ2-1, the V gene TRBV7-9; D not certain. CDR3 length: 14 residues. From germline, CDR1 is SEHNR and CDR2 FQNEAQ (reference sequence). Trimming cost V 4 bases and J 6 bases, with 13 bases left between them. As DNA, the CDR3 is TGTGCCAGCAGCTCGAGAATCTTTATCAATGAGCAGTTCTTC. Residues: CASSSRIFINEQFF.

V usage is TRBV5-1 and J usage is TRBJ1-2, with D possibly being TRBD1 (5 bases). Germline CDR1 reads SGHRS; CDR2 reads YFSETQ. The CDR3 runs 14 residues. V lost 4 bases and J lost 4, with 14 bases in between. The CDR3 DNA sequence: TGCGCCAGCAGCCCCGATGGACACTCCTATGGCTACACCTTC. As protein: CASSPDGHSYGYTF.